Listed below are T cell receptor beta chains from one sample, sequenced in a study of blood T cell repertoires in COVID-19. The assay was immunoSEQ multiplex PCR, and TCRdb's table has in-frame clones only and misses some. This sample carries more than 200,000 clones, 70% to 90% of them seen once, and the ten largest clones take nearly 7.5%. Material for sequencing was PBMCs or T cells enriched from blood (not recorded which). Every receptor here comes from a woman in her forties with acute COVID-19. The CDR3 runs from the conserved cysteine through the conserved F or W. A D gene is named only where the DNA matches it firmly. Only part of the rows carry a size: once, few, many, or a class if the clone is expanded.

J: TRBJ1-5
D: -
V: TRBV7-2
size: -
CDR3: CASSTGVLNQPQHF
DNA: TGTGCCAGCAGCACCGGGGTCCTCAATCAGCCCCAGCATTTT

J: TRBJ2-7
D: TRBD1
V: TRBV6-2/TRBV6-3
size: once
CDR3: CASSFGTARYEQYF
DNA: TGTGCCAGCAGTTTCGGGACAGCGAGATACGAGCAGTACTTC

J: TRBJ1-3
D: TRBD1
V: TRBV7-2
size: -
CDR3: CASSPTGGTGNTIYF
DNA: TGTGCCAGCAGCCCGACAGGGGGGACTGGAAACACCATATATTTT

J: TRBJ1-1
D: TRBD1
V: TRBV19
size: -
CDR3: CASRVQGMNTEAFF
DNA: TGTGCCAGTAGGGTACAGGGGATGAACACTGAAGCTTTCTTT

J: TRBJ1-1
D: -
V: TRBV12-3/TRBV12-4
size: -
CDR3: CASSLGGVTEAFF
DNA: TGTGCCAGCAGTTTAGGGGGGGTCACTGAAGCTTTCTTT

J: TRBJ1-1
D: -
V: TRBV28
size: -
CDR3: CASSGQPYTEAFF
DNA: TGTGCCAGCAGCGGACAGCCCTACACTGAAGCTTTCTTT

J: TRBJ2-7
D: TRBD2
V: TRBV4-1
size: -
CDR3: CASSHGTGLAGENEQYF
DNA: TGCGCCAGCAGCCATGGGACGGGACTAGCGGGAGAAAACGAGCAGTACTTC

J: TRBJ1-2
D: -
V: TRBV6-5
size: -
CDR3: CAAGGPTFGYTF
DNA: TGTGCCGCCGGAGGGCCCACCTTTGGCTACACCTTC

J: TRBJ1-1
D: TRBD1
V: TRBV7-6
size: few
CDR3: CASSSMTGSNTEAFF
DNA: TGTGCCAGCAGCTCTATGACAGGGAGTAACACTGAAGCTTTCTTT

J: TRBJ2-3
D: TRBD2
V: TRBV29-1
size: -
CDR3: CSAPGGIGTDTQYF
DNA: TGCAGCGCCCCCGGGGGGATCGGCACAGATACGCAGTATTTT

J: TRBJ1-1
D: TRBD1
V: TRBV19
size: few
CDR3: CASSQYRQGAGTEAFF
DNA: TGTGCCAGTAGTCAGTATCGACAGGGGGCTGGCACTGAAGCTTTCTTT

J: TRBJ2-2
D: TRBD1
V: TRBV11-3
size: -
CDR3: CASSKQGLNTGELFF
DNA: TGTGCCAGCAGTAAACAGGGGTTAAACACCGGGGAGCTGTTTTTT

J: TRBJ2-2
D: TRBD2
V: TRBV5-1
size: -
CDR3: CASSDRLAGGNTGELFF
DNA: TGCGCCAGCAGCGACCGACTAGCGGGGGGGAACACCGGGGAGCTGTTTTTT

J: TRBJ2-1
D: TRBD2
V: TRBV9
size: -
CDR3: CASSVAQSTSGVHNEQFF
DNA: TGTGCCAGCAGCGTAGCCCAATCGACTAGCGGGGTCCACAATGAGCAGTTCTTC

J: TRBJ2-7
D: -
V: TRBV10-2
size: -
CDR3: CASSLQGRVHEQYF
DNA: TGCGCCAGCAGTCTACAGGGTAGAGTCCACGAGCAGTACTTC

J: TRBJ1-2
D: TRBD1
V: TRBV5-1
size: -
CDR3: CASSSTGEYGYTF
DNA: TGCGCCAGCAGCTCCACAGGGGAATATGGCTACACCTTC

J: TRBJ2-7
D: TRBD2
V: TRBV7-2
size: -
CDR3: CASSPRPTSGPSYEQYF
DNA: TGTGCCAGCAGCCCTAGGCCAACTAGCGGCCCTTCCTACGAGCAGTACTTC

J: TRBJ2-7
D: TRBD2
V: TRBV19
size: once
CDR3: CASRTYGTSGSYEQYF
DNA: TGTGCCAGTAGGACGTATGGGACTAGCGGATCATACGAGCAGTACTTC

J: TRBJ2-1
D: TRBD2
V: TRBV18
size: -
CDR3: CASSPGTSGSVREQFF
DNA: TGTGCCAGCTCACCAGGTACTAGCGGGAGTGTCAGGGAGCAGTTCTTC

J: TRBJ1-4
D: -
V: TRBV2
size: once
CDR3: CASSQREYNEKLFF
DNA: TGTGCCAGCAGCCAAAGGGAGTATAATGAAAAACTGTTTTTT

J: TRBJ2-1
D: TRBD2
V: TRBV3-1/TRBV3-2
size: few
CDR3: CASSPLSGRSYNEQFF
DNA: TGTGCCAGCAGCCCCCTTAGCGGGAGGTCTTACAATGAGCAGTTCTTC

J: TRBJ1-2
D: -
V: TRBV10-3
size: -
CDR3: CAISDSGGPGYGYTF
DNA: TGTGCCATCAGTGATTCGGGGGGGCCGGGCTATGGCTACACCTTC

J: TRBJ1-1
D: TRBD1
V: TRBV2
size: -
CDR3: CASREGANTEAFF
DNA: TGTGCCAGCAGGGAGGGGGCAAACACTGAAGCTTTCTTT

J: TRBJ1-5
D: TRBD1
V: TRBV6-5
size: once
CDR3: CASSSGTDSNQPQHF
DNA: TGTGCCAGCAGTTCCGGGACAGATAGCAATCAGCCCCAGCATTTT

J: TRBJ2-1
D: TRBD1
V: TRBV19
size: -
CDR3: CASRGGDRGTNEQFF
DNA: TGTGCCAGTAGAGGAGGGGACAGGGGCACAAATGAGCAGTTCTTC

J: TRBJ1-5
D: -
V: TRBV6-1
size: -
CDR3: CASSLENQPQHF
DNA: TGTGCCAGCAGTTTAGAAAATCAGCCCCAGCATTTT

J: TRBJ1-3
D: TRBD1
V: TRBV6-5
size: -
CDR3: CASTLDRSGNTIYF
DNA: TGTGCCAGCACTTTGGACAGGTCTGGAAACACCATATATTTT

J: TRBJ2-3
D: -
V: TRBV19
size: -
CDR3: CASTGLTITDTQYF
DNA: TGTGCCAGCACCGGACTAACCATCACAGATACGCAGTATTTT

J: TRBJ2-3
D: TRBD1
V: TRBV7-3
size: -
CDR3: CASSFTGATDTQYF
DNA: TGTGCCAGCAGCTTCACAGGGGCCACAGATACGCAGTATTTT

J: TRBJ1-1
D: -
V: TRBV7-9
size: few
CDR3: CASSFTGSRTEAFF
DNA: TGTGCCAGCAGCTTTACGGGATCTCGCACTGAAGCTTTCTTT

J: TRBJ1-4
D: -
V: TRBV2
size: -
CDR3: CASSEQGREKLFF
DNA: TGTGCCAGCAGTGAACAGGGCAGGGAAAAACTGTTTTTT

J: TRBJ1-1
D: TRBD1
V: TRBV3-1/TRBV3-2
size: few
CDR3: CASSLKAGGTEAFF
DNA: TGTGCCAGCAGCCTCAAGGCAGGGGGCACTGAAGCTTTCTTT